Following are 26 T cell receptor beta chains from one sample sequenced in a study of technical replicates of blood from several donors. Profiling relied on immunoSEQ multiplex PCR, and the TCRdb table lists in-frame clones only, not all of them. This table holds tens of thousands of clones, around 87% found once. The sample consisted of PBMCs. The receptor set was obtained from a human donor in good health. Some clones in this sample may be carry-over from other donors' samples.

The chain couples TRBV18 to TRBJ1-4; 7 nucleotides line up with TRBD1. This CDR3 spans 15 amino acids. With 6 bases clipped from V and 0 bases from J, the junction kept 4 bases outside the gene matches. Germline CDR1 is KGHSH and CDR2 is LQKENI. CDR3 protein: CASSLGTATNEKLFF. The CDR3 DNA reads TGTGCCAGCTCCCTAGGGACAGCAACTAATGAAAAACTGTTTTTT.

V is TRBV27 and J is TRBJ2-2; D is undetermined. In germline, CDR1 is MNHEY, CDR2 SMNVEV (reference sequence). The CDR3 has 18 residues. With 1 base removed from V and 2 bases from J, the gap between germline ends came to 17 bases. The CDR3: CASSLWAYGYTNTGELFF. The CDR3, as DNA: TGTGCCAGCAGTTTATGGGCGTATGGCTATACAAACACCGGGGAGCTGTTTTTT.

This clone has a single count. CDR3 sequence (DNA): TGTGCCTGGAGTGTAATGGCTTACAATGAGCAGTTCTTC. Translation gives CAWSVMAYNEQFF. V and J are TRBV30 and TRBJ2-1; D gene uncertain. The CDR3 spans 13 residues. Trimming pared 0 bases from V and 4 bases from J, leaving 7 bases between. Germline V gene data show CDR1 as GTSNPN and CDR2 as SVGIG (reference sequence).

CDR3 nucleotide sequence: TGCGCCAGCAGCGTGCTAGCGGGGGGCTTCAATGAGCAGTTCTTC. Protein sequence: CASSVLAGGFNEQFF. The chain employs TRBV5-1 and TRBJ2-1, with 11 bases fitting TRBD2. The CDR3 sequence is 15 residues long. Per germline, CDR1 SGHRS and CDR2 YFSETQ. Unmatched junction bases numbered 6, after V lost 4 bases and J lost 6 bases.

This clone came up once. CDR3 sequence reads: CASSLQDGWANTIYF. CDR3 sequence (DNA): TGTGCCAGCAGCTTACAGGATGGGTGGGCAAACACCATATATTTT. This chain links TRBV9 with TRBJ1-3, with D perhaps TRBD1 (5 bases). The CDR3 sequence is 15 residues long. V gave up 4 bases and J gave up 6 bases, with 17 bases separating them. Germline CDR1 and CDR2: SGDLS and YYNGEE.

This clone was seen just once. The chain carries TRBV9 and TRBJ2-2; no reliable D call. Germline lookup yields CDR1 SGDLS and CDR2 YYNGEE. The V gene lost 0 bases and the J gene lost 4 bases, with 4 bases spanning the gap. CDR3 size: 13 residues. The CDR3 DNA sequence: TGTGCCAGCAGCGTAGCTCTCACCGGGGAGCTGTTTTTT. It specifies CASSVALTGELFF.

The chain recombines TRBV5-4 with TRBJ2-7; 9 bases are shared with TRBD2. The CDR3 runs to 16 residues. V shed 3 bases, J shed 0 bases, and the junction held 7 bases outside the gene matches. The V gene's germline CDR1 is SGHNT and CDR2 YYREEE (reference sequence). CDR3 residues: CASSWGTSYDSYEQYF. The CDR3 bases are TGTGCCAGCAGCTGGGGGACTAGCTACGACTCCTACGAGCAGTACTTC.

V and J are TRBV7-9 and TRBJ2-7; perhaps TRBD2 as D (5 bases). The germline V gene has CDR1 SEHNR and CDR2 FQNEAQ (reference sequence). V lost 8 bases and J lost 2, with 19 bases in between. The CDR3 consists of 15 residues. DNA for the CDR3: TGTGCCAGCGCCACAGACGGGAACCATCCCTACGAGCAGTACTTC. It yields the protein CASATDGNHPYEQYF.

This CDR3 reads CASRRELNTEAFF. DNA for the CDR3: TGTGCCAGCCGCCGGGAGCTGAACACTGAAGCTTTCTTT. This chain uses TRBV5-4 with TRBJ1-1; D is ambiguous. This CDR3 has 13 amino acids. Trimming took 7 bases from V and 0 from J, leaving 10 bases between them. CDR1 is SGHNT, CDR2 YYREEE, per germline (reference sequence).

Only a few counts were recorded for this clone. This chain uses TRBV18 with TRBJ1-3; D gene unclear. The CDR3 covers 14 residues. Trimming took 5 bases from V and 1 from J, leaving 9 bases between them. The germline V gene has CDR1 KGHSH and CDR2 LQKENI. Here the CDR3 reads CASSADTSGNTIYF. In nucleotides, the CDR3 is TGTGCCAGCTCAGCAGACACATCTGGAAACACCATATATTTT.

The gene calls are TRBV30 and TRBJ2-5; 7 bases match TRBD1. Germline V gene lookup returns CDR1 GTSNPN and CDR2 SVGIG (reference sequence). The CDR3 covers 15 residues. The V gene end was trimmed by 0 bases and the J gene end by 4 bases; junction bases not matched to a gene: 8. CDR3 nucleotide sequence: TGTGCCTGGAGTGTACGGACAGGTATACGAGAGACCCAGTACTTC. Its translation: CAWSVRTGIRETQYF.

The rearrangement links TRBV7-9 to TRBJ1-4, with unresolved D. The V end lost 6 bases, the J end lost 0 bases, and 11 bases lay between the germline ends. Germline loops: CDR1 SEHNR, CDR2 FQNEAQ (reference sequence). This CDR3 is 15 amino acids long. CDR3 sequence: CASSSSDSTNEKLFF. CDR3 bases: TGTGCCAGCAGTTCGAGTGATTCAACTAATGAAAAACTGTTTTTT. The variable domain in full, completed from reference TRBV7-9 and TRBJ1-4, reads DTGVSQNPRHKITKRGQNVTFRCDPISEHNRLYWYRQTLGQGPEFLTYFQNEAQLEKSRLLSDRFSAERPKGSFSTLEIQRTEQGDSAMYLCASSSSDSTNEKLFFGSGTQLSVL.

In DNA, the CDR3 is TGTGCCAGCAGCTTAGGGGTTAGCGGAGCAGGCGATGAGCAGTTCTTC. It specifies CASSLGVSGAGDEQFF. The chain is built from TRBV7-3 and TRBJ2-1, with D possibly matching TRBD2 (6 bases). CDR3 length equals 16 residues. CDR1 is SGHTA and CDR2 is FQGTGA in the germline V gene. The V gene lost 2 bases and the J gene lost 8 bases, with 19 bases spanning the gap.

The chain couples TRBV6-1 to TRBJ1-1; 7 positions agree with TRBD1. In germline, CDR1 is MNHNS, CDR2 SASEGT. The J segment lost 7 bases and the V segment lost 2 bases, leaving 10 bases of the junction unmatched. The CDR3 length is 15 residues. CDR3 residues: CASSEWGQGVGEAFF. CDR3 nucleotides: TGTGCCAGCAGTGAATGGGGGCAGGGGGTCGGTGAAGCTTTCTTT.

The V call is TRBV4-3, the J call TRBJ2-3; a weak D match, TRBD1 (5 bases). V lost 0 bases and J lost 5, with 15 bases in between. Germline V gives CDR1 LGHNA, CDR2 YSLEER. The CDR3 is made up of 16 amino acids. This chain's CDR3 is CASSQEAGMVGDTQYF. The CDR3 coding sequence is TGCGCCAGCAGCCAAGAGGCAGGGATGGTTGGAGATACGCAGTATTTT.

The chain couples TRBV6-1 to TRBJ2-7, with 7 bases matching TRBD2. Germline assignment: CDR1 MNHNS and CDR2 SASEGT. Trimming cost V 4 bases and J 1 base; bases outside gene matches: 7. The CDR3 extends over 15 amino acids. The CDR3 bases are TGTGCCAGCAGTGCTGAGCGGGGCCAGTCCTACGAGCAGTACTTC. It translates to CASSAERGQSYEQYF.

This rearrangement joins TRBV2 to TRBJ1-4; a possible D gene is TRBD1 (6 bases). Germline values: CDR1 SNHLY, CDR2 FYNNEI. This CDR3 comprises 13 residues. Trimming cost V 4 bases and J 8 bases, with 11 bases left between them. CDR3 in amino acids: CASSARGYEKLFF. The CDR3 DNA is TGTGCCAGCAGTGCCAGGGGTTACGAAAAACTGTTTTTT.

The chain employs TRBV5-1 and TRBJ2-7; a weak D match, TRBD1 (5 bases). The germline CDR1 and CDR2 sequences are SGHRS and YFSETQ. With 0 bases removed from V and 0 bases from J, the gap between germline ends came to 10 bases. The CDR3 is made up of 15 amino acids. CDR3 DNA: TGCGCCAGCAGCTTGGAAGGGGATTCCTCCTACGAGCAGTACTTC. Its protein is CASSLEGDSSYEQYF.

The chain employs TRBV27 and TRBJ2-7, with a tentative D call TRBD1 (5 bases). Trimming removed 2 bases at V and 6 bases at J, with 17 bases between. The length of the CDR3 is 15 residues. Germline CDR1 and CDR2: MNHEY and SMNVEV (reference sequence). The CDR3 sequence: CASSLGGQGMIEQYF. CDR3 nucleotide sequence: TGTGCCAGCAGTTTAGGTGGCCAGGGTATGATCGAGCAGTACTTC.

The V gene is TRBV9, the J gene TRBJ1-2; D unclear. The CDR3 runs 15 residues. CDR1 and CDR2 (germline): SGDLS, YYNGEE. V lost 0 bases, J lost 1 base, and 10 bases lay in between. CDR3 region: CASSVVRDFNYGYTF. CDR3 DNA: TGTGCCAGCAGCGTAGTCCGAGATTTTAACTATGGCTACACCTTC.

CDR3 bases: TGTGCCAGTAGTACAGAAGGCAGGGATCTTCGAGGCTACACCTTC. Its protein product is CASSTEGRDLRGYTF. The chain couples TRBV19 to TRBJ1-2, with D possibly matching TRBD1 (5 bases). Germline values: CDR1 LNHDA, CDR2 SQIVND (reference sequence). Trimming took 4 bases from V and 8 from J, leaving 20 bases between them. The CDR3 is 15 residues long.

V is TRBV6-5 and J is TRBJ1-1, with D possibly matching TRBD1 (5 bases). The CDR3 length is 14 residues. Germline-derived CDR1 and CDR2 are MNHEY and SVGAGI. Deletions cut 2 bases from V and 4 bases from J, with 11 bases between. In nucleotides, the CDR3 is TGTGCCAGCAGTTACAGGGGCCAGGGCACTGAAGCTTTCTTT. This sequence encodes CASSYRGQGTEAFF.

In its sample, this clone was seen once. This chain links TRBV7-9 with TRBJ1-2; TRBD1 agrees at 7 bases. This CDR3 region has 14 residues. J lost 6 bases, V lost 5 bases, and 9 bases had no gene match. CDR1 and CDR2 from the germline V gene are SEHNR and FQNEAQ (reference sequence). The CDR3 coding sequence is TGTGCCAGCAGCCTTGTACAGGGGTGGAATGGCTACACCTTC. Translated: CASSLVQGWNGYTF.

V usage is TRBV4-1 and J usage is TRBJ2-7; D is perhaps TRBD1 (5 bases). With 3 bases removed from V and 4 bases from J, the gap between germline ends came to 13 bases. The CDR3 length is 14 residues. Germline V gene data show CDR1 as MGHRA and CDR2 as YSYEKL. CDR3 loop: CASSQFQGVYEQYF. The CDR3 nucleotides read TGCGCCAGCAGCCAGTTTCAAGGGGTATACGAGCAGTACTTC.

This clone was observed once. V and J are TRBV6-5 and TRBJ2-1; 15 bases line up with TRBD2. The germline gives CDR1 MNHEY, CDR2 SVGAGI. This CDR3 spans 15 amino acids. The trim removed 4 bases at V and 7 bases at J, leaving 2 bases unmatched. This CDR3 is CASSWTSGRENEQFF. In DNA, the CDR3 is TGTGCCAGCAGTTGGACTAGCGGGAGGGAGAATGAGCAGTTCTTC.

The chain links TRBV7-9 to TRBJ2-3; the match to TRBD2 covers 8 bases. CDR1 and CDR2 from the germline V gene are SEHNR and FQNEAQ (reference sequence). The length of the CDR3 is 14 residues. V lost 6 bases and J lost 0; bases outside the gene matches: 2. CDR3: CASSSSGSTDTQYF. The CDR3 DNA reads TGTGCCAGCAGTTCTAGCGGGAGCACAGATACGCAGTATTTT.